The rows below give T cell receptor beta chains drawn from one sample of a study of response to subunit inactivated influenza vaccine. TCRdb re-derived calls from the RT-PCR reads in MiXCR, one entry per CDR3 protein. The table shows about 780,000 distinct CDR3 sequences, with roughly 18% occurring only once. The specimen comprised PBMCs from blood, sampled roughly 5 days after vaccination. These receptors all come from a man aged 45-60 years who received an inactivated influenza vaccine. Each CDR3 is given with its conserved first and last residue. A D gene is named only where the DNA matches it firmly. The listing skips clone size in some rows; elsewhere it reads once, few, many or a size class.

cdr3_aa: CASSRDRNFANTGELFF
cdr3_nt: TGTGCCAGCAGTCGGGACAGGAACTTCGCGAACACCGGGGAGCTGTTTTTT
clone_size: .
cdr3_length: 17
d_call: TRBD1
j_call: TRBJ2-2
v_call: TRBV7-9

cdr3_aa: CASRLGIYNEQFF
cdr3_nt: TGTGCCAGCAGATTAGGAATTTACAATGAGCAGTTCTTC
clone_size: .
cdr3_length: 13
d_call: .
j_call: TRBJ2-1
v_call: TRBV12-3/TRBV12-4

cdr3_aa: CASSSPTGTSYEQYF
cdr3_nt: TGTGCCAGCAGTTCCCCAACAGGTACCTCCTACGAGCAGTACTTC
clone_size: .
cdr3_length: 15
d_call: .
j_call: TRBJ2-7
v_call: TRBV6-2/TRBV6-3

cdr3_aa: CSVVRTTDTQYF
cdr3_nt: TGCAGCGTTGTTAGAACCACAGATACGCAGTATTTT
clone_size: .
cdr3_length: 12
d_call: .
j_call: TRBJ2-3
v_call: TRBV29-1

cdr3_aa: CASSSILRGRGTGELFF
cdr3_nt: TGTGCCAGCAGCTCAATTCTCAGGGGGCGCGGCACCGGGGAGCTGTTTTTT
clone_size: .
cdr3_length: 17
d_call: TRBD1
j_call: TRBJ2-2
v_call: TRBV5-8

cdr3_aa: CASSQIAATGFADTQYF
cdr3_nt: TGCGCCAGCAGCCAAATTGCCGCGACAGGGTTCGCAGATACGCAGTATTTT
clone_size: .
cdr3_length: 17
d_call: TRBD1
j_call: TRBJ2-3
v_call: TRBV4-3

cdr3_aa: CASSHLGLADYNEQFF
cdr3_nt: TGTGCCAGCAGCCACTTAGGACTAGCGGACTACAATGAGCAGTTCTTC
clone_size: .
cdr3_length: 16
d_call: TRBD2
j_call: TRBJ2-1
v_call: TRBV14

cdr3_aa: CASSLFVTSDYNEQFF
cdr3_nt: TGTGCCAGCAGCTTGTTTGTGACTAGCGACTACAATGAGCAGTTCTTC
clone_size: .
cdr3_length: 16
d_call: TRBD2
j_call: TRBJ2-1
v_call: TRBV5-6

cdr3_aa: CASSYRRVLYNEQFF
cdr3_nt: TGTGCCAGCAGTTACCGGCGGGTCTTATACAATGAGCAGTTCTTC
clone_size: .
cdr3_length: 15
d_call: .
j_call: TRBJ2-1
v_call: TRBV6-2/TRBV6-3

cdr3_aa: CSAEEDSKGIDTQYF
cdr3_nt: TGCAGCGCTGAGGAGGACTCGAAGGGGATAGATACGCAGTATTTT
clone_size: few
cdr3_length: 15
d_call: .
j_call: TRBJ2-3
v_call: TRBV29-1

cdr3_aa: CASSFPQGTDTQYF
cdr3_nt: TGCGCCAGCAGCTTTCCCCAGGGCACAGATACGCAGTATTTT
clone_size: many
cdr3_length: 14
d_call: .
j_call: TRBJ2-3
v_call: TRBV5-1

cdr3_aa: CASSKERPGVLGLASYNEQFF
cdr3_nt: TGTGCCAGCAGCAAAGAGCGCCCAGGAGTCCTAGGACTAGCTTCCTACAATGAGCAGTTCTTC
clone_size: many
cdr3_length: 21
d_call: .
j_call: TRBJ2-1
v_call: TRBV21-1

cdr3_aa: CASSHRGLGDNEQFF
cdr3_nt: TGTGCCAGCAGCCATCGCGGGCTAGGGGACAATGAGCAGTTCTTC
clone_size: .
cdr3_length: 15
d_call: .
j_call: TRBJ2-1
v_call: TRBV3-1

cdr3_aa: CASSQHPTEAFF
cdr3_nt: TGCGCCAGCAGCCAACACCCGACTGAAGCTTTCTTT
clone_size: .
cdr3_length: 12
d_call: .
j_call: TRBJ1-1
v_call: TRBV5-1

cdr3_aa: CASSLGERGNEQFF
cdr3_nt: TGTGCCAGCAGTTTAGGAGAGCGGGGGAATGAGCAGTTCTTC
clone_size: few
cdr3_length: 14
d_call: TRBD2
j_call: TRBJ2-1
v_call: TRBV12-3/TRBV12-4

cdr3_aa: CSASPLRASSYNEQFF
cdr3_nt: TGCAGTGCTAGTCCCTTGCGGGCCAGCTCCTACAATGAGCAGTTCTTC
clone_size: few
cdr3_length: 16
d_call: .
j_call: TRBJ2-1
v_call: TRBV20-1

cdr3_aa: CASSLAGSLRTDTQYF
cdr3_nt: TGTGCCAGCAGCTTAGCAGGTAGCCTTCGCACAGATACGCAGTATTTT
clone_size: many
cdr3_length: 16
d_call: .
j_call: TRBJ2-3
v_call: TRBV7-2

cdr3_aa: CATSGRASGFNEQFF
cdr3_nt: TGTGCCACCAGTGGCCGGGCTAGCGGGTTCAATGAGCAGTTCTTC
clone_size: .
cdr3_length: 15
d_call: TRBD2
j_call: TRBJ2-1
v_call: TRBV24-1

cdr3_aa: CASSLVASYEQYF
cdr3_nt: TGCGCCAGCAGCTTGGTGGCCTCCTACGAGCAGTACTTC
clone_size: .
cdr3_length: 13
d_call: .
j_call: TRBJ2-7
v_call: TRBV5-1

cdr3_aa: CSARDPRDTQYF
cdr3_nt: TGCAGTGCGAGGGACCCGAGAGATACGCAGTATTTT
clone_size: few
cdr3_length: 12
d_call: .
j_call: TRBJ2-3
v_call: TRBV20-1

cdr3_aa: CASKTTGQYYTGELFF
cdr3_nt: TGTGCCAGCAAGACGACGGGACAGTATTATACCGGGGAGCTGTTTTTT
clone_size: .
cdr3_length: 16
d_call: TRBD1
j_call: TRBJ2-2
v_call: TRBV6-1

cdr3_aa: CASSREPGGPTDTQYF
cdr3_nt: TGCGCCAGCAGCCGAGAGCCAGGGGGACCCACAGATACGCAGTATTTT
clone_size: .
cdr3_length: 16
d_call: TRBD1
j_call: TRBJ2-3
v_call: TRBV4-1

cdr3_aa: CASSQDSLTVSYEQYF
cdr3_nt: TGCGCCAGCAGCCAAGATTCCCTGACCGTTTCCTACGAGCAGTACTTC
clone_size: many
cdr3_length: 16
d_call: .
j_call: TRBJ2-7
v_call: TRBV4-3

cdr3_aa: CASSLGFGLLQETQYF
cdr3_nt: TGTGCCAGCAGCTTGGGGTTTGGGTTGCTCCAAGAGACCCAGTACTTC
clone_size: .
cdr3_length: 16
d_call: .
j_call: TRBJ2-5
v_call: TRBV28

cdr3_aa: CASSLAQRYEQYF
cdr3_nt: TGTGCCAGCAGTTTAGCGCAGAGGTACGAGCAGTACTTC
clone_size: few
cdr3_length: 13
d_call: .
j_call: TRBJ2-7
v_call: TRBV12-3/TRBV12-4

cdr3_aa: CSAPDRGSGETQYF
cdr3_nt: TGCAGTGCGCCAGACAGGGGGTCGGGGGAGACCCAGTACTTC
clone_size: .
cdr3_length: 14
d_call: TRBD1
j_call: TRBJ2-5
v_call: TRBV20-1

cdr3_aa: CSARDAQGGRSIYEQYF
cdr3_nt: TGCAGTGCTAGAGATGCCCAAGGGGGGCGATCAATTTACGAGCAGTACTTC
clone_size: .
cdr3_length: 17
d_call: .
j_call: TRBJ2-7
v_call: TRBV20-1

cdr3_aa: CSAYSGTYEQYF
cdr3_nt: TGCAGTGCTTATAGCGGGACCTACGAGCAGTACTTC
clone_size: .
cdr3_length: 12
d_call: TRBD2
j_call: TRBJ2-7
v_call: TRBV20-1

cdr3_aa: CSVAVGTSGSDEQFF
cdr3_nt: TGCAGCGTTGCGGTCGGGACTAGCGGGAGCGATGAGCAGTTCTTC
clone_size: .
cdr3_length: 15
d_call: TRBD2
j_call: TRBJ2-1
v_call: TRBV29-1

cdr3_aa: CASSPGSGGRVAF
cdr3_nt: TGTGCCAGCAGCCCGGGTTCTGGGGGTAGGGTCGCTTTT
clone_size: few
cdr3_length: 13
d_call: .
j_call: TRBJ2-3
v_call: TRBV7-3

cdr3_aa: CASSNDAGRTTGELFF
cdr3_nt: TGTGCCAGCAGCAATGATGCAGGGAGAACAACCGGGGAGCTGTTTTTT
clone_size: .
cdr3_length: 16
d_call: .
j_call: TRBJ2-2
v_call: TRBV21-1

cdr3_aa: CASSFTTASDSPLHF
cdr3_nt: TGTGCCAGCAGTTTCACGACAGCCTCTGATTCACCCCTCCACTTT
clone_size: .
cdr3_length: 15
d_call: .
j_call: TRBJ1-6
v_call: TRBV6-2/TRBV6-3

cdr3_aa: CATSNPTVQRAQHF
cdr3_nt: TGTGCCACCAGTAACCCGACAGTTCAAAGGGCCCAGCATTTT
clone_size: .
cdr3_length: 14
d_call: .
j_call: TRBJ1-5
v_call: TRBV24-1

cdr3_aa: CASSQDRSRGGSSYEQYF
cdr3_nt: TGCGCCAGCAGCCAAGACAGATCCCGGGGTGGGAGCTCCTACGAGCAGTACTTC
clone_size: .
cdr3_length: 18
d_call: .
j_call: TRBJ2-7
v_call: TRBV4-3

cdr3_aa: CASSRGAGTYNEQFF
cdr3_nt: TGCGCCAGCAGCCGGGGTGCGGGGACCTACAATGAGCAGTTCTTC
clone_size: many
cdr3_length: 15
d_call: .
j_call: TRBJ2-1
v_call: TRBV4-3

cdr3_aa: CASSYSRDVYGYTF
cdr3_nt: TGTGCCAGCAGTTACTCCCGGGACGTCTATGGCTACACCTTC
clone_size: once
cdr3_length: 14
d_call: .
j_call: TRBJ1-2
v_call: TRBV6-5

cdr3_aa: CASSFLDIRTDTQYF
cdr3_nt: TGTGCCAGCAGTTTTCTGGACATTCGCACAGATACGCAGTATTTT
clone_size: .
cdr3_length: 15
d_call: .
j_call: TRBJ2-3
v_call: TRBV12-3/TRBV12-4

cdr3_aa: CASSFRDRGRILAPDTQYF
cdr3_nt: TGTGCCAGCAGCTTTCGGGACAGGGGGCGGATACTAGCCCCAGATACGCAGTATTTT
clone_size: .
cdr3_length: 19
d_call: TRBD1
j_call: TRBJ2-3
v_call: TRBV11-1

cdr3_aa: CSARLDRGLTITGELFF
cdr3_nt: TGCAGTGCTAGGCTCGACAGGGGGTTGACGATCACCGGGGAGCTGTTTTTT
clone_size: .
cdr3_length: 17
d_call: TRBD1
j_call: TRBJ2-2
v_call: TRBV20-1

cdr3_aa: CSDTTGGTAFF
cdr3_nt: TGCAGCGACACCACGGGGGGAACGGCTTTCTTT
clone_size: many
cdr3_length: 11
d_call: .
j_call: TRBJ1-1
v_call: TRBV29-1

cdr3_aa: CASSPDRVNGYTF
cdr3_nt: TGTGCCAGCTCACCAGACAGGGTGAATGGCTACACCTTC
clone_size: .
cdr3_length: 13
d_call: TRBD1
j_call: TRBJ1-2
v_call: TRBV18

cdr3_aa: CASRSGTSGRGYAGELFF
cdr3_nt: TGTGCCAGCAGATCCGGGACTAGCGGGAGGGGGTACGCCGGGGAGCTGTTTTTT
clone_size: .
cdr3_length: 18
d_call: TRBD2
j_call: TRBJ2-2
v_call: TRBV11-2

cdr3_aa: CASSFRTGVGQPQHF
cdr3_nt: TGTGCCAGCAGCTTCCGGACAGGGGTTGGCCAGCCCCAGCATTTT
clone_size: .
cdr3_length: 15
d_call: TRBD1
j_call: TRBJ1-5
v_call: TRBV7-2

cdr3_aa: CSVHGQGASNEQFF
cdr3_nt: TGCAGCGTTCACGGACAGGGGGCATCGAATGAGCAGTTCTTC
clone_size: .
cdr3_length: 14
d_call: TRBD1
j_call: TRBJ2-1
v_call: TRBV29-1

cdr3_aa: CASSLAYSWETQYF
cdr3_nt: TGTGCCAGCAGCTTAGCCTACAGTTGGGAGACCCAGTACTTC
clone_size: once
cdr3_length: 14
d_call: .
j_call: TRBJ2-5
v_call: TRBV7-9

cdr3_aa: CASSQDLIYEQYF
cdr3_nt: TGTGCCAGCAGCCAAGATCTAATCTACGAGCAGTACTTC
clone_size: .
cdr3_length: 13
d_call: .
j_call: TRBJ2-7
v_call: TRBV4-2